This record concerns one T cell receptor (beta chain) sequence. The assay was immunoSEQ multiplex PCR, and TCRdb's table has in-frame clones only and misses some. The sample contains 15,000 to 20,000 clones, around 77% of which appear only once. This CDR3 contains 13 residues. Trimming took off 7 bases at V and 0 bases at J, with 10 bases between the two ends. Germline CDR1 and CDR2: SGDLS and YYNGEE. The data are from a study of OX40 agonist ivuxolimab in advanced cancers. The sequenced sample was CD4+ or CD8+ T cells sorted from blood, obtained in a trial of the OX40 agonist ivuxolimab. The receptor was derived from an adult with an advanced solid tumor such as melanoma, head and neck, liver or kidney cancer. The chain joins TRBV9 to TRBJ2-5; D unresolved. CDR3 sequence: CASSSAHQETQYF. The CDR3 bases are TGTGCCAGCTCGTCGGCCCACCAAGAGACCCAGTACTTC.